What follows are 20 T cell receptor beta chains derived from one specimen sequenced in a study of T-cell memory formation after mild COVID-19. Using its own MiXCR run on the 5' RACE reads, TCRdb lists one record per CDR3 protein. The data hold about 430,000 distinct CDR3 sequences, with 20% to 25% observed a single time. Specimen: PBMCs or a T cell subset sorted from them (not recorded which). These receptors all come from an adult woman who had mild COVID-19 (a few samples of this study predate the infection). Cell type and time point are not known.

DNA of the CDR3: TGTGCCAGCAGCTTAGCAGGGGGCGGGGTCTATGGCTACACCTTC. Translated, it gives CASSLAGGGVYGYTF. The J gene is TRBJ1-2, the V gene TRBV11-2, with 8 bases lining up with TRBD1. Looked up from germline, CDR1 is SGHAT and CDR2 is FQNNGV. This CDR3 contains 15 residues. Losses at the gene ends were 1 base for V and 4 bases for J; bases not matched to a gene: 5.

This clonotype has more than one count but fewer than ten. The chain couples TRBV12-3 or TRBV12-4 to TRBJ2-5; TRBD1 or TRBD2 may be the D gene (5 bases each). There are 16 residues in the CDR3. V was clipped by 0 bases and J by 4 bases, with 15 bases between them. The CDR3 is CASSLASGTSGETQYF. DNA for the CDR3: TGTGCCAGCAGTTTAGCCTCCGGGACCTCGGGAGAGACCCAGTACTTC.

The genes are TRBV27 and TRBJ2-7; 8 nucleotides line up with TRBD1. Trimming removed 5 bases from V and 6 bases from J; junction bases left unmatched: 9. The CDR3 has 14 residues. In germline, CDR1 is MNHEY, CDR2 SMNVEV (reference sequence). CDR3 nucleotide sequence: TGTGCCAGCAGTACCGGGACAGGAGGGCGCGAGCAGTACTTC. Translating it yields CASSTGTGGREQYF.

This clonotype was observed a few times. The chain couples TRBV7-9 to TRBJ2-7; D perhaps matches TRBD1 (5 bases). The V gene's germline CDR1 is SEHNR and CDR2 FQNEAQ (reference sequence). V lost 5 bases, J lost 4 bases, and 12 bases lay in between. CDR3 length: 13 residues. The CDR3 loop is CASSPKTAYEQYF. In DNA form, the CDR3 reads TGTGCCAGCAGCCCAAAGACAGCGTACGAGCAGTACTTC.

V and J are TRBV12-3 or TRBV12-4 and TRBJ2-7; 8 bases agree with TRBD1. The length of the CDR3 is 15 residues. V gave up 1 base and J gave up 1 base; unmatched junction bases: 3. The CDR3 DNA is TGTGCCAGCAGTTTAGACAGGGGGAGGTCCTACGAGCAGTACTTC. It codes for CASSLDRGRSYEQYF.

This clonotype came up a few times. The chain employs TRBV12-3 or TRBV12-4 and TRBJ2-2, with a tentative D call TRBD1 (7 bases). V shed 6 bases and J shed 10 bases, with 21 bases lying between them. This CDR3 is 15 amino acids long. The chain's CDR3 is CASRETGYREEELFF. CDR3 nucleotide sequence: TGTGCCAGCAGAGAGACAGGGTATAGGGAGGAGGAGCTGTTTTTT.

This clonotype was found a few times. The chain employs TRBV6-6 and TRBJ2-1; D perhaps matches TRBD2 (5 bases). CDR1 and CDR2 (germline): MNHNY, SVGAGI (reference sequence). The CDR3 spans 12 residues. Trimming left V 2 bases short and J 13 bases short, with 12 bases between. The CDR3 DNA reads TGTGCCAGCAGTTACGGTGGTCTAGCACAGTTCTTC. Amino acids: CASSYGGLAQFF.

This chain joins TRBV6-5 and TRBJ2-5, with a possible D match to TRBD1 (6 bases). The CDR3 loop spans 13 amino acids. Germline values: CDR1 MNHEY, CDR2 SVGAGI. Deletions cut 6 bases from V and 4 bases from J, with 12 bases between. The DNA for the CDR3 is TGTGCCAGCAGGCAGCTAGGGGGAGAGACCCAGTACTTC. Translation: CASRQLGGETQYF.

Comment on this clonotype: An end of the junction does not agree with germline; a read error may underlie this. The gene calls are TRBV19 and TRBJ2-7; maybe TRBD2 (5 bases). The CDR3 spans 12 residues. Looked up from germline, CDR1 is LNHDA and CDR2 is SQIVND (reference sequence). CDR3 nucleotides: TGTGCCAGTAGTAATGAGGGCTCGCCGCAGAACTTC. Amino acids: CASSNEGSPQNF.

This chain connects TRBV29-1 to TRBJ1-1; D is perhaps TRBD1 (5 bases). The V end was cut by 6 bases, the J end by 2 bases, with 16 bases between. Germline V CDR1 and CDR2: SQVTM, ANQGSEA. This CDR3 has 14 amino acids. CDR3 region: CSVKGAGYNTEAFF. In nucleotides, the CDR3 is TGCAGCGTCAAAGGGGCAGGGTACAACACTGAAGCTTTCTTT.

This clonotype was seen only a few times. J is TRBJ2-7 and V is TRBV11-2; the D is unclear. Trimming removed 5 bases at V and 0 bases at J, with 14 bases between. This CDR3 is 15 amino acids long. Germline loops: CDR1 SGHAT, CDR2 FQNNGV. The CDR3 DNA follows: TGTGCCAGCAGCCCCTTGGGGTTGTCCTCCTACGAGCAGTACTTC. Translating it yields CASSPLGLSSYEQYF.

The gene calls are TRBV6-2 or TRBV6-3 and TRBJ2-3; 9 nucleotides align to TRBD2. CDR1 is MNHEY, CDR2 SVGEGT, per germline. Germline trimming cut 7 bases from V and 1 base from J; bases unmatched to any gene: 9. This CDR3 contains 16 residues. DNA for the CDR3: TGTGCCAGCACCCGACCCCGACTAGCGGGCACAGATACGCAGTATTTT. It codes for CASTRPRLAGTDTQYF.

The rearrangement links TRBV3-1 to TRBJ2-1; D gene ambiguous. The germline gives CDR1 LGHDT, CDR2 YNNKEL (reference sequence). Trimming cost V 1 base and J 6 bases, with 7 bases left between them. The CDR3 length is 13 residues. CDR3 residues: CASSQAGTNEQFF. CDR3 DNA sequence: TGTGCCAGCAGCCAAGCAGGCACCAATGAGCAGTTCTTC.

The table lists this clonotype with a few counts. DNA of the CDR3: TGTGCCAGCAGCTCAGTAGCGGGGGGGGATAATGAGCAGTTCTTC. Its translation: CASSSVAGGDNEQFF. The chain is built from TRBV5-6 and TRBJ2-1, with 11 bases lining up with TRBD2. CDR3 size: 15 residues. Germline CDR1 is SGHDT and CDR2 is YYEEEE. J was trimmed by 7 bases and V by 3 bases; bases with no gene match: 6.

V usage is TRBV11-3 and J usage is TRBJ2-5, with 7 bases that match TRBD2. Germline V gene lookup returns CDR1 SGHNT and CDR2 YENEEA. Germline trimming cut 1 base from V and 1 base from J; bases unmatched to any gene: 12. The CDR3 is 18 residues long. Written as DNA, the CDR3 is TGTGCCAGCAGCTTAGGGTCCAGCGGGATGGTGCTCCAAGAGACCCAGTACTTC. It is translated as CASSLGSSGMVLQETQYF.

The rearrangement uses TRBV21-1 and TRBJ1-6; TRBD1 was called by the table and not checked on the DNA. TRBV21-1 is a pseudogene. The CDR3 spans 15 residues. The CDR3 reads CASSTRTGVNSPLHF. The CDR3 DNA follows: TGTGCCAGCAGCACCCGGACAGGAGTTAATTCACCCCTCCACTTT.

The chain carries TRBV14 and TRBJ1-1; 10 positions agree with TRBD1. V gave up 4 bases and J gave up 7 bases; unmatched junction bases: 6. This CDR3 is built from 14 residues. Germline assignment: CDR1 SGHDN and CDR2 FVKESK. CDR3 nucleotides: TGTGCCAGCAGCCGGTTGGACAGGGGGTTTGAAGCTTTCTTT. Translation gives CASSRLDRGFEAFF.

The CDR3, as DNA: TGTGCCAGCAGCCAAGACCCCTATAGCAGGGAAGAATCTGATCAGCCCCAGCATTTT. It yields the protein CASSQDPYSREESDQPQHF. This sequence joins TRBV14 and TRBJ1-5; a possible D gene is TRBD1 (5 bases). The CDR3 sequence is 19 residues long. CDR1 and CDR2 from the germline V gene are SGHDN and FVKESK. V was clipped by 0 bases and J by 5 bases, with 23 bases between them.

This clonotype came up a few times. The J gene is TRBJ1-5, the V gene TRBV9; weak D call: TRBD1 (5 bases). The CDR3 is 13 residues long. V lost 4 bases and J 11 bases, leaving 16 bases between the germline ends. Germline V CDR1 and CDR2: SGDLS, YYNGEE. The CDR3 nucleotides are TGTGCCAGCAGCTTCCAGGGCGGAGGAGCCCAGCATTTT. This codes for CASSFQGGGAQHF.

The sample holds one count of this clonotype. This chain connects TRBV12-3 or TRBV12-4 to TRBJ1-6, with D perhaps matching TRBD1 (5 bases). V lost 0 bases and J lost 13, with 13 bases in between. CDR3 length: 14 residues. As DNA, the CDR3 is TGTGCCAGCAGTTTAGCTCAGGGCTTTCACCCCCTCCACTTT. It is translated as CASSLAQGFHPLHF.